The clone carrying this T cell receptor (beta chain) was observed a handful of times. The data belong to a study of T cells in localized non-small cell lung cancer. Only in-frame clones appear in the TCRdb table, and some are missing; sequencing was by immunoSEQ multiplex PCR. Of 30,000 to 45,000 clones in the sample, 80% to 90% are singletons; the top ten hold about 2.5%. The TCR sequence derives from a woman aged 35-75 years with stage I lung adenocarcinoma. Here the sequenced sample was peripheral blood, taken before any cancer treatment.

The CDR3 here is CASVKELATTDTQYF. The CDR3 DNA reads TGTGCCAGCGTCAAGGAACTAGCGACCACAGATACGCAGTATTTT. J is TRBJ2-3 and V is TRBV7-9; 7 positions agree with TRBD2. The CDR3 has 15 residues. With V trimmed by 8 bases and J by 2 bases, 10 bases remained unmatched. CDR1 is SEHNR and CDR2 is FQNEAQ in the germline V gene (reference sequence). Filled out from reference TRBV7-9 and TRBJ2-3, the complete variable domain reads DTGVSQNPRHKITKRGQNVTFRCDPISEHNRLYWYRQTLGQGPEFLTYFQNEAQLEKSRLLSDRFSAERPKGSFSTLEIQRTEQGDSAMYLCASVKELATTDTQYFGPGTRLTVL.